This T cell receptor (beta chain) was retrieved from a study of cytomegalovirus exposure and HLA in healthy donors. A word on this clone: The antigen is undetermined.

TCRdb's table, derived via immunoSEQ multiplex PCR, lists solely in-frame clones and lacks some. Of approximately 200,000 clones in the sample, 70% to 85% are singletons; the top ten hold around an eighth. Study-wide results and caveats: It was confirmed in vitro that three of the CMV-associated chains were specific for CMV antigens. Reports described diagnosis of cytomegalovirus status by the classifier as highly specific and sensitive. Cytomegalovirus-associated status was assigned to 150 or so TCR beta chains.

This CDR3 region has 14 residues. Germline V CDR1 and CDR2: SGHVS, FQNEAQ. Trimming cost V 2 bases and J 5 bases, with 12 bases left between them. The chain couples TRBV7-8 to TRBJ1-2, with TRBD1 as a possible D gene (5 bases). Sequences were obtained from PBMCs. The clonotype originates from a woman aged 25 to 39 in good health and CMV-seropositive. CDR3 residues: CASSLIREGYGYTF. The CDR3 nucleotides read TGTGCCAGCAGCTTAATCAGGGAGGGGTATGGCTACACCTTC.